These T cell receptor beta chains were read from a single sample in a study of blood T cell repertoires in COVID-19. Clones were sequenced by immunoSEQ multiplex PCR, and TCRdb holds only the in-frame ones, with some missing. The data contain around 94,000 clones, about 87% of them singletons. The sequencing sample was made of peripheral blood. The source of these receptors is a man aged 50 or older with active or convalescent COVID-19. Both conserved end residues are part of each CDR3. The order of the fields is V gene, D gene, clone size, J gene, CDR3 length, CDR3 protein, CDR3 DNA. A D gene is named only where the DNA matches it firmly. Size tells how often a clone was seen (once, few, many) or the class of an expanded clone, and some rows leave it out.

>TRBV5-1|TRBD1|-|TRBJ1-6|14
CASSLQGVNSPLHF
TGCGCCAGCAGCTTGCAGGGGGTAAATTCACCCCTCCACTTT
>TRBV7-9|-|few|TRBJ2-2|14
CASSPLAAAGELFF
TGTGCCAGCAGCCCACTAGCTGCAGCCGGGGAGCTGTTTTTT
>TRBV4-1|TRBD2|-|TRBJ2-3|18
CASSQVGTSGLGTDTQYF
TGCGCCAGCAGCCAAGTAGGGACTAGCGGTTTGGGCACAGATACGCAGTATTTT
>TRBV28|TRBD1|-|TRBJ1-2|14
CASSPGTGNYGYTF
TGTGCCAGCAGTCCGGGGACAGGGAACTATGGCTACACCTTC
>TRBV27|-|-|TRBJ1-5|14
CARWKHRVNQPQHF
TGTGCCAGATGGAAACACAGGGTGAATCAGCCCCAGCATTTT
>TRBV6-2/TRBV6-3|-|-|TRBJ2-1|16
CASSYEGQGNYNEQFF
TGTGCCAGCAGTTACGAAGGTCAGGGGAACTACAATGAGCAGTTCTTC
>TRBV20-1|-|-|TRBJ2-2|15
CSASVGQANTGELFF
TGCAGTGCTAGTGTTGGGCAGGCTAACACCGGGGAGCTGTTTTTT
>TRBV28|-|-|TRBJ2-7|14
CASSLGAGFDEQYF
TGTGCCAGCAGTTTAGGGGCAGGGTTCGACGAGCAGTACTTC
>TRBV28|-|-|TRBJ1-3|17
CASSSLGDSFSGNTIYF
TGTGCCAGCAGTTCCCTCGGGGACTCGTTCTCTGGAAACACCATATATTTT
>TRBV15|-|-|TRBJ2-2|14
CATSRGGPTGELFF
TGTGCCACCAGCAGAGGAGGGCCCACCGGGGAGCTGTTTTTT
>TRBV5-1|-|once|TRBJ1-6|15
CASSLGQGGDSPLHF
TGCGCCAGCAGCTTGGGGCAGGGTGGAGATTCACCCCTCCACTTT
>TRBV7-6|-|once|TRBJ1-4|15
CASSLVVQGDEKLFF
TGTGCCAGCAGCTTAGTAGTACAGGGCGACGAAAAACTGTTTTTT
>TRBV28|TRBD1|few|TRBJ2-5|15
CASSRGQGAQETQYF
TGTGCCAGCAGTCGGGGACAGGGGGCACAGGAGACCCAGTACTTC
>TRBV5-4|TRBD2|once|TRBJ2-5|15
CASSPSGGASETQYF
TGTGCCAGCAGCCCTAGCGGGGGGGCCTCGGAGACCCAGTACTTC
>TRBV18|TRBD1|-|TRBJ1-6|15
CASSTGQGAGSPLHF
TGTGCCAGCTCAACGGGACAGGGGGCTGGTTCACCCCTCCACTTT
>TRBV4-3|-|-|TRBJ1-1|15
CASSQDPAGGTEAFF
TGCGCCAGCAGCCAAGACCCGGCGGGGGGCACTGAAGCTTTCTTT
>TRBV5-1|TRBD2|few|TRBJ2-1|17
CASSLGLAGGFGNEQFF
TGCGCCAGCAGCTTGGGTTTGGCGGGGGGATTCGGCAATGAGCAGTTCTTC
>TRBV7-9|TRBD1|many|TRBJ1-3|16
CASSGTGSLSGNTIYF
TGTGCCAGCAGCGGGACAGGGTCTCTCTCTGGAAACACCATATATTTT
>TRBV19|-|-|TRBJ1-4|13
CATGGTAGEKLFF
TGTGCCACCGGAGGGACGGCGGGTGAAAAACTGTTTTTT
>TRBV28|-|-|TRBJ2-1|14
CASNKAGTYNEQFF
TGTGCCAGCAATAAAGCGGGCACCTACAATGAGCAGTTCTTC
>TRBV18|TRBD1|-|TRBJ1-1|13
CASSPRTGDEAFF
TGTGCCAGCTCACCAAGGACAGGGGATGAAGCTTTCTTT
>TRBV28|TRBD1|-|TRBJ1-5|16
CASSLPGTGKDQPQHF
TGTGCCAGCAGTTTACCCGGGACAGGGAAGGATCAGCCCCAGCATTTT
>TRBV7-8|-|-|TRBJ1-4|12
CASSPRGGKVFF
TGTGCCAGCAGCCCTCGAGGAGGGAAGGTGTTTTTT
>TRBV15|-|-|TRBJ2-3|14
CATSTRTVTDTQYF
TGTGCCACCAGCACGCGGACAGTAACAGATACGCAGTATTTT
>TRBV7-9|TRBD1|-|TRBJ1-6|14
CASKAGTGNSPLHF
TGTGCCAGCAAAGCTGGGACAGGGAATTCACCCCTCCACTTT
>TRBV6-5|-|once|TRBJ1-2|14
CASSWRRDNYGYTF
TGTGCCAGCAGTTGGCGGCGAGATAACTATGGCTACACCTTC
>TRBV2|TRBD1|-|TRBJ1-2|15
CASSESNRGPIGYTF
TGTGCCAGCAGTGAATCCAACAGGGGGCCAATTGGCTACACCTTC
>TRBV2|-|-|TRBJ2-1|18
CASSEPFRDSPQSDEQFF
TGTGCCAGCAGTGAACCCTTCCGCGACAGTCCGCAATCGGATGAGCAGTTCTTC
>TRBV5-4|TRBD1|-|TRBJ2-3|16
CASSWGQGVSTDTQYF
TGTGCCAGCAGCTGGGGACAGGGGGTAAGCACAGATACGCAGTATTTT
>TRBV7-9|TRBD1|few|TRBJ1-1|16
CASSLELPTGVGEAFF
TGTGCCAGCAGCTTAGAGCTTCCGACAGGGGTGGGTGAAGCTTTCTTT
>TRBV25-1|-|-|TRBJ1-6|16
CASSDRRYSYNSPLHF
TGTGCCAGCAGTGATCGCAGGTACTCCTATAATTCACCCCTCCACTTT
>TRBV28|TRBD1|-|TRBJ2-1|15
CASSLGGQGYNEQFF
TGTGCCAGCAGTTTAGGGGGACAGGGCTACAATGAGCAGTTCTTC
>TRBV30|-|-|TRBJ1-2|14
CAWSVYLSRGGYTF
TGTGCCTGGAGTGTCTATCTGAGTAGGGGTGGCTACACCTTC
>TRBV5-1|-|few|TRBJ2-1|14
CASSFNYRASEQFF
TGCGCCAGCAGCTTCAACTACAGGGCTAGTGAGCAGTTCTTC
>TRBV18|TRBD2|-|TRBJ2-3|16
CASSPRLVAGTDTQYF
TGTGCCAGCTCACCTCGATTAGTAGCGGGGACAGATACGCAGTATTTT
>TRBV19|-|-|TRBJ1-3|15
CASSIPGASGNTIYF
TGTGCCAGTAGTATACCAGGCGCCTCTGGAAACACCATATATTTT
>TRBV6-2/TRBV6-3|TRBD1|-|TRBJ2-2|12
CASSRTGGELFF
TGTGCCAGCAGTCGGACAGGCGGGGAGCTGTTTTTT
>TRBV21-1|-|-|TRBJ1-2|14
CASSDGTGIYGYTF
TGTGCCAGCAGCGATGGGACAGGGATCTATGGCTACACCTTC
>TRBV7-2|-|-|TRBJ1-1|12
CASSLQVTEAFF
TGTGCCAGCAGCTTACAGGTTACTGAAGCTTTCTTT
>TRBV28|-|-|TRBJ1-2|13
CASRVSDNYGYTF
TGTGCCAGCAGAGTCAGTGATAACTATGGCTACACCTTC
>TRBV19|-|-|TRBJ2-5|13
CASSIGGAETQYF
TGTGCCAGTAGTATTGGGGGGGCCGAGACCCAGTACTTC
>TRBV2|TRBD2|-|TRBJ2-3|17
CASSGQPSGGATDTQYF
TGTGCCAGCAGTGGGCAACCTAGCGGGGGGGCAACAGATACGCAGTATTTT
>TRBV6-4|TRBD1|once|TRBJ2-3|15
CASSFGQGAPDTQYF
TGTGCCAGCAGTTTCGGACAGGGGGCCCCAGATACGCAGTATTTT
>TRBV6-2/TRBV6-3|TRBD1|-|TRBJ2-3|15
CASSYGGTGVDTQYF
TGTGCCAGCAGTTACGGGGGGACAGGGGTGGATACGCAGTATTTT
>TRBV2|TRBD2|once|TRBJ2-5|13
CASSEGLAGTQYF
TGTGCCAGCAGTGAAGGACTAGCGGGGACCCAGTACTTC
>TRBV10-3|TRBD1|-|TRBJ1-3|14
CAISGDSSGNTIYF
TGTGCCATCAGTGGGGACAGCTCTGGAAACACCATATATTTT
>TRBV10-2|-|few|TRBJ2-1|15
CASISLEGAYNEQFF
TGCGCCAGCATCTCCCTCGAGGGGGCCTACAATGAGCAGTTCTTC
>TRBV28|-|-|TRBJ1-2|13
CASSLTISDGYTF
TGTGCCAGCAGTTTAACAATAAGCGATGGCTACACCTTC
>TRBV7-2|-|-|TRBJ1-5|15
CASSLPEEYEWPQHF
TGTGCCAGCAGCTTACCTGAAGAGTACGAATGGCCCCAGCATTTT
>TRBV5-1|-|-|TRBJ2-7|13
CASSPIPVNEQYF
TGCGCCAGCAGCCCCATCCCGGTCAACGAGCAGTACTTC
>TRBV5-6|TRBD1|-|TRBJ2-1|12
CASSPDRVEQFF
TGTGCCAGCAGCCCGGACAGGGTTGAGCAGTTCTTC